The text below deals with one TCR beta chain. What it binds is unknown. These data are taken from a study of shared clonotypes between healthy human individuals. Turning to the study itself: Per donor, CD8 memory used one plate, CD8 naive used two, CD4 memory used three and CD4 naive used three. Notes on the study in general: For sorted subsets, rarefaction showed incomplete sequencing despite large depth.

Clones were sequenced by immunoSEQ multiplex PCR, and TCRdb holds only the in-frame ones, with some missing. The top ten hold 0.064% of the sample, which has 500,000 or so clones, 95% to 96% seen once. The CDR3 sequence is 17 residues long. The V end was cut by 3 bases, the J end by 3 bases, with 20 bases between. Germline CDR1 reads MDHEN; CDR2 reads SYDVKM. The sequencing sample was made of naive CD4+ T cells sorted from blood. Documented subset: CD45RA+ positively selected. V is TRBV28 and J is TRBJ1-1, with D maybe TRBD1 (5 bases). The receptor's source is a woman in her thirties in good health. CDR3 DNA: TGTGCCAGCAGTTTTGTGTTATACGGGGAAGGGGACACTGAAGCTTTCTTT. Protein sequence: CASSFVLYGEGDTEAFF.